This entry concerns a single T cell receptor (beta chain). Its antigen is undetermined. Preparation of the TCRbeta library was carried out with unique molecular identifiers. TCRdb analysed the PCR reads with MiXCR anew, one entry per CDR3 protein. The sample lists roughly 790,000 distinct CDR3 sequences, about 15% occurring once. The data originate from a study of T-cell reconstitution after alpha-beta-depleted transplantation in children. Study results and limitations: From newly produced T cells came most of the T-cell counts and diversity one year after transplant.

Germline lookup yields CDR1 SGHTA and CDR2 FQGNSA. Trimming at V came to 4 bases and at J to 5 bases, leaving 1 base not matched to a gene. CDR3 size: 14 residues. The J gene is TRBJ1-4, the V gene TRBV7-2, with 10 bases that match TRBD1. The origin of this receptor is a male patient younger than 18 who had a stem cell transplant for acute lymphoblastic leukemia, so the T cells may come from the graft donor. The specimen comprised PBMCs, mostly from graft donor cells, sampled 360 days after TCRalphabeta/CD19-depleted stem cell transplant. The DNA of the CDR3 is TGTGCCAGCAGCTGGGACAGGGGAAATGAAAAACTGTTTTTT. Translation: CASSWDRGNEKLFF.